This TCR beta chain comes out of a study of regulatory dendritic cells for organ transplantation. Findings and limits, study-wide: Alloreactive memory CD8+ T cell pools varied considerably between individuals. Memory CD8+ clonal expansion seemed more limited with regulatory than mature dendritic cells.

Repertoires were generated with immunoSEQ multiplex PCR, while TCRdb's copy carries only in-frame clones and drops some. The repertoire holds 25,000 to 30,000 clones, approximately 86% seen once, with 0.4% to 0.5% in the top ten. This clone has just one count. Its antigen is unidentified. CDR3 length: 15 amino acids. J gave up 7 bases and V 1 base, and 6 bases lay outside the gene matches. The germline V gene has CDR1 LNHNV and CDR2 YYDKDF (reference sequence). Naive CD45RA+ and memory CD45RO+ CD4+ or CD8+ T cells were FACS-sorted. The specimen was naive CD8+ T cells from blood. Subset in this sample: CD45RA+ naive T cells. The clonotype comes from a human donor in good health. This chain joins TRBV15 and TRBJ2-1; 8 bases align to TRBD1. The CDR3 region is CATSRAQGARNEQFF. The CDR3 DNA is TGTGCCACCAGCAGAGCTCAGGGGGCGCGGAATGAGCAGTTCTTC.